The 19 T cell receptor beta chains below all came from one sample that was sequenced in a study of T-cell memory formation after mild COVID-19. TCRdb reanalysed the 5' RACE reads using MiXCR and keeps one entry per CDR3 protein. The sample contains over 350,000 distinct CDR3 sequences, about 15% of which appear only once. Sequencing used PBMCs or a T cell subset sorted from them (not recorded which). The receptors originated from a man aged 18 to 30 who had mild COVID-19 (a few samples of this study predate the infection). Cell type and time point are not known.

This clonotype was seen a handful of times. The chain carries TRBV28 and TRBJ1-2, with TRBD1 identical over 9 bases. After removal of 4 bases from V and 8 bases from J, the junction contained 8 bases not matched to a gene. The CDR3 consists of 14 residues. Germline V gene data show CDR1 as MDHEN and CDR2 as SYDVKM. In DNA form, the CDR3 reads TGTGCCAGCAGTTCCCCCCCTGGACAGGGGGGCTACACCTTC. Translating gives CASSSPPGQGGYTF.

The chain joins TRBV20-1 to TRBJ1-5, with a possible D match to TRBD1 (5 bases). The CDR3 is 17 residues long. Germline values: CDR1 DFQATT, CDR2 SNEGSKA (reference sequence). V lost 0 bases and J lost 2, with 17 bases in between. CDR3 protein: CSARDREFGGGNQPQHF. The CDR3 DNA reads as TGCAGTGCTAGAGATCGGGAATTCGGGGGAGGCAATCAGCCCCAGCATTTT.

Comment on this clonotype: Sequence at one end of the junction differs from germline and may be a read error. The rearrangement joins TRBV6-5 to TRBJ2-7; tentatively, D is TRBD1 (6 bases). Germline loops: CDR1 MNHEY, CDR2 SVGAGI. The CDR3 covers 15 residues. CDR3 DNA: TGTACCAGCAGTTCGACAGGCCTAATTTTCTACGAGCAGTACTTC. It translates to CTSSSTGLIFYEQYF.

This clonotype was found a few times. The gene calls are TRBV7-2 and TRBJ1-1; D may be TRBD1 (5 bases). V was shortened by 5 bases and J by 5 bases, with 21 bases between the two germline ends. The CDR3 sequence is 16 residues long. CDR1 and CDR2 from the germline V gene are SGHTA and FQGNSA. CDR3 DNA sequence: TGTGCCAGCAGCGAGACCCCCGGGACCCGAAAGACTGAAGCTTTCTTT. Encoded protein: CASSETPGTRKTEAFF.

This clonotype has at least ten counts. Its ends do not fully match the called genes, so a read error is possible. The V call is TRBV11-2, the J call TRBJ2-2; D is unresolved. The CDR3 loop spans 11 amino acids. From germline, CDR1 is SGHAT and CDR2 FQNNGV. This CDR3 reads CASRLDRELFF. The DNA for the CDR3 is TGTGCCAGCAGATTAGACCGGGAGCTGTTTTTT.

This chain joins TRBV30 and TRBJ1-1; a weak D match, TRBD1 (6 bases). Germline CDR1 is GTSNPN and CDR2 is SVGIG (reference sequence). This CDR3 has 11 amino acids. V gave up 4 bases and J gave up 10 bases, with 13 bases separating them. This CDR3 reads CAWTTGLRAFF. The CDR3 DNA sequence: TGTGCCTGGACCACAGGGTTGCGAGCTTTCTTT.

The table lists this clonotype with many counts. The chain combines TRBV4-1 with TRBJ2-6, with D tentatively TRBD2 (5 bases). The CDR3 runs to 15 residues. Trimming left V 0 bases short and J 3 bases short, with 6 bases between. Germline V CDR1 and CDR2: MGHRA, YSYEKL. The chain's CDR3 is CASSQDRGGANVLTF. The CDR3 nucleotides read TGCGCCAGCAGCCAAGATCGGGGTGGGGCCAACGTCCTGACTTTC.

The table lists this clonotype with a few counts. V and J are TRBV7-9 and TRBJ1-1, with 7 bases fitting TRBD1. The CDR3 totals 17 residues. Germline loops: CDR1 SEHNR, CDR2 FQNEAQ (reference sequence). Trimming took 7 bases from V and 3 from J; bases not matched to a gene: 17. The CDR3 spells CASTRGGGLIRDTEAFF. The DNA for the CDR3 is TGTGCCAGCACCCGAGGGGGCGGACTAATCCGGGACACTGAAGCTTTCTTT.

V gene TRBV12-3 or TRBV12-4 combines with J gene TRBJ1-1; possibly TRBD1 for D (5 bases). The germline V and J ends were trimmed by 4 bases and 3 bases, with 9 bases remaining between them. The CDR3 length is 13 residues. CDR3 residues: CASSWGVDTEAFF. In DNA, the CDR3 is TGTGCCAGCAGTTGGGGGGTGGACACTGAAGCTTTCTTT.

The chain links TRBV6-5 to TRBJ2-7; a possible D gene is TRBD1 (6 bases). Trimming left V 0 bases short and J 3 bases short, with 9 bases between. CDR1 MNHEY and CDR2 SVGAGI come from the germline V gene. The CDR3 loop spans 14 amino acids. CDR3 coding DNA: TGTGCCAGCAGTTACTCCGCAGGGGACTACGAGCAGTACGTC. Encoded protein: CASSYSAGDYEQYV.

This clonotype has just a few counts. The chain has TRBV7-2 and TRBJ2-6; D not certain. Germline V gives CDR1 SGHTA, CDR2 FQGNSA. The CDR3 length is 16 residues. Trimming cost V 1 base and J 0 bases, with 7 bases left between them. CDR3 sequence: CASSLVGRSGANVLTF. Written as DNA, the CDR3 is TGTGCCAGCAGCTTAGTTGGGCGCTCTGGGGCCAACGTCCTGACTTTC.

This chain links TRBV12-3 or TRBV12-4 with TRBJ2-4, with 14 nucleotides matching TRBD2. This CDR3 has 18 amino acids. Unmatched junction bases numbered 7, after V lost 6 bases and J lost 0 bases. The CDR3 region is CASSDGLAGGLAKNIQYF. The CDR3 region has the DNA TGTGCCAGCAGCGACGGACTAGCGGGGGGTTTAGCCAAAAACATTCAGTACTTC.

There are a few counts of this clonotype. The chain has TRBV7-6 and TRBJ2-1; 7 nucleotides agree with TRBD1. The CDR3 has 20 amino acids. The V gene end was trimmed by 1 base and the J gene end by 7 bases; junction bases not matched to a gene: 22. The V gene's germline CDR1 is SGHVS and CDR2 FNYEAQ. The CDR3, as DNA: TGTGCCAGCAGCTTAGATGTGACAGGGCGAGGTGGGGGTCACGGGAATGAGCAGTTCTTC. Its translation is CASSLDVTGRGGGHGNEQFF. The complete variable domain, with remaining parts taken from reference TRBV7-6 and TRBJ2-1, reads GAGVSQSPRYKVTKRGQDVALRCDPISGHVSLYWYRQALGQGPEFLTYFNYEAQQDKSGLPNDRFSAERPEGSISTLTIQRTEQRDSAMYRCASSLDVTGRGGGHGNEQFFGPGTRLTVL.

This clonotype was counted ten times or more. The J gene is TRBJ2-5, the V gene TRBV5-6; a weak D match, TRBD1 (5 bases). Germline loops: CDR1 SGHDT, CDR2 YYEEEE. V was shortened by 0 bases and J by 7 bases, with 16 bases between the two germline ends. This CDR3 region has 15 residues. CDR3 in DNA: TGTGCCAGCAGCTTGGAGGCCCTTAGGGGCGGGACCCAGTACTTC. Protein product: CASSLEALRGGTQYF. Combining the CDR3 with reference TRBV5-6 and TRBJ2-5 gives the whole variable domain DAGVTQSPTHLIKTRGQQVTLRCSPKSGHDTVSWYQQALGQGPQFIFQYYEEEERQRGNFPDRFSGHQFPNYSSELNVNALLLGDSALYLCASSLEALRGGTQYFGPGTRLLVL.

The chain joins TRBV7-9 to TRBJ1-2, with 9 bases lining up with TRBD1. The ends lost 1 base at V and 6 bases at J; junction bases unmatched: 3. Germline V gene lookup returns CDR1 SEHNR and CDR2 FQNEAQ (reference sequence). CDR3 length: 14 residues. The CDR3 DNA follows: TGTGCCAGCAGCTTAGACAGGGGGCTCGATGGCTACACCTTC. Translated, it gives CASSLDRGLDGYTF.

The table lists this clonotype with a few counts. The V and J genes are TRBV2 and TRBJ1-1; D not certain. Trimming took off 0 bases at V and 4 bases at J, with 21 bases between the two ends. The CDR3 length is 18 residues. Germline V gives CDR1 SNHLY, CDR2 FYNNEI. This CDR3 reads CASSEALTKNGPGTEAFF. As DNA, the CDR3 is TGTGCCAGCAGTGAAGCGCTAACGAAGAACGGCCCGGGCACTGAAGCTTTCTTT.

This clonotype was seen a handful of times. The chain couples TRBV29-1 to TRBJ1-2, with 9 bases aligning to TRBD1. The CDR3 spans 13 residues. The germline V gene has CDR1 SQVTM and CDR2 ANQGSEA. The J segment lost 6 bases and the V segment lost 2 bases, leaving 4 bases of the junction unmatched. The CDR3 reads CSVETGQGNGYTF. In DNA form, the CDR3 reads TGCAGCGTTGAAACGGGACAGGGAAATGGCTACACCTTC.

This clonotype was counted a few times. The chain has TRBV7-2 and TRBJ2-5; TRBD2 matches 10 bases. The CDR3 consists of 15 residues. J lost 2 bases, V lost 4 bases, and 4 bases had no gene match. Germline V gives CDR1 SGHTA, CDR2 FQGNSA. CDR3 sequence: CASSWSGGGQETQYF. In nucleotides, the CDR3 is TGTGCCAGCAGCTGGAGCGGGGGGGGGCAAGAGACCCAGTACTTC.

This chain links TRBV11-2 with TRBJ2-3; weak D call: TRBD2 (7 bases). There are 16 residues in the CDR3. The germline V gene has CDR1 SGHAT and CDR2 FQNNGV. Between the trimmed V and J ends, which lost 3 bases and 4 bases, there was a span of 17 bases. CDR3 sequence: CASSFRGLAVPDTQYF. The CDR3 nucleotides read TGTGCCAGCAGCTTCCGGGGGCTAGCGGTTCCAGATACGCAGTATTTT.